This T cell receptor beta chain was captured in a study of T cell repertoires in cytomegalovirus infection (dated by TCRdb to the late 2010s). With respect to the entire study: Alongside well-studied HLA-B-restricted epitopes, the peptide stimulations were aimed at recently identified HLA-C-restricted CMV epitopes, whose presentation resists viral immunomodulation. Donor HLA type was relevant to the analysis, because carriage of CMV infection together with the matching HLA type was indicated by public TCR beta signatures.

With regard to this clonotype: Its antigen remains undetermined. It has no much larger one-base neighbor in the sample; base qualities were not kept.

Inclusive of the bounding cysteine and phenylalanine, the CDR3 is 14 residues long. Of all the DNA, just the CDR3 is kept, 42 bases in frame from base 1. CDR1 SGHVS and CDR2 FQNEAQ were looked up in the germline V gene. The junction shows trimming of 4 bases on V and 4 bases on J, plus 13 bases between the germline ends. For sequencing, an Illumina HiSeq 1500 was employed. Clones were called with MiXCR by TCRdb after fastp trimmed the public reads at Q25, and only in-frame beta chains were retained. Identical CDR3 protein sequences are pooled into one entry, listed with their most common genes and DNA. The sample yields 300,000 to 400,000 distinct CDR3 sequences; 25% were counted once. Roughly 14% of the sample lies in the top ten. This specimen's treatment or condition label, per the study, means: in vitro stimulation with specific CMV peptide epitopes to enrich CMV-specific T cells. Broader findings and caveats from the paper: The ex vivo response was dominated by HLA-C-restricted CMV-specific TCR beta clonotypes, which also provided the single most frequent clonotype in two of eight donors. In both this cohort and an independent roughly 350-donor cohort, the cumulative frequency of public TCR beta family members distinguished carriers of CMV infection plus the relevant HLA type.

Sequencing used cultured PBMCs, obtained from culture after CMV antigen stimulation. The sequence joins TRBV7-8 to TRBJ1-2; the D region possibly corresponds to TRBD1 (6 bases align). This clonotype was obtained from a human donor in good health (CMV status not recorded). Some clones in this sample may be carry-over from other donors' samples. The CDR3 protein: CASSSPTGGYGYTF. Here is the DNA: TGTGCCAGCAGCTCCCCGACAGGAGGCTATGGCTACACCTTC.